The 32 T cell receptor beta chains listed next were all sequenced from one sample in a study of blood T cell repertoires in COVID-19. The table came from immunoSEQ multiplex PCR; TCRdb's copy has only in-frame clones and leaves some out. The sample shows some 78,000 clones, 90% of them seen only once. The sequencing sample was made of peripheral blood. The receptors were gathered from a woman of 80 years or more with active or convalescent COVID-19.

CDR3 sequence (DNA): TGTGCCATCAGTGATACCGGGACAGGGATTGAAAAACTGTTTTTT. Its translation: CAISDTGTGIEKLFF. The chain couples TRBV10-3 to TRBJ1-4; 9 bases fit TRBD1. The length of the CDR3 is 15 residues. Germline V gene data show CDR1 as ENHRY and CDR2 as SYGVKD. V lost 3 bases to trimming and J lost 7 bases; unmatched junction nucleotides: 6.

In this sample, this clone turned up once. The DNA for the CDR3 is TGTGCCAGCAGCGTAGCTAGCGGGAGGGCCCTCGAGACCCAGTACTTC. Translated, it gives CASSVASGRALETQYF. This sequence joins TRBV9 and TRBJ2-5; 12 nucleotides align to TRBD2. V gave up 0 bases and J gave up 5 bases; unmatched junction bases: 5. CDR1 and CDR2 from the germline V gene are SGDLS and YYNGEE. The CDR3 sequence is 16 residues long.

In this sample, this clone turned up once. The V call is TRBV3-1 (or the pseudogene TRBV3-2), the J call TRBJ1-1; 8 nucleotides align to TRBD1. Trimming cost V 2 bases and J 4 bases; bases outside gene matches: 3. Looked up from germline, CDR1 is LGHDT and CDR2 is YNNKEL (reference sequence). The CDR3 runs 14 residues. This CDR3 reads CASSQRQGTTEAFF. CDR3 DNA: TGTGCCAGCAGCCAACGACAGGGGACCACTGAAGCTTTCTTT.

CDR3 residues: CASSYRGREIEQYF. The DNA of the CDR3 is TGTGCCAGCAGTTACCGTGGTAGGGAGATTGAGCAGTACTTC. V and J are TRBV6-2 or TRBV6-3 and TRBJ2-7; perhaps TRBD2 as D (5 bases). The CDR3 extends over 14 amino acids. CDR1 is MNHEY and CDR2 is SVGEGT in the germline V gene. Trimming removed 2 bases from V and 7 bases from J, with 15 bases in between.

The rearrangement joins TRBV6-6 to TRBJ1-4, with 10 bases fitting TRBD1. CDR1 is MNHNY, CDR2 SVGAGI, per germline (reference sequence). This CDR3 has 17 amino acids. The ends lost 6 bases at V and 6 bases at J; junction bases unmatched: 13. CDR3 nucleotides: TGTGCCAGCAGCCGATATGCCCCGGGACAGGGGTATGAAAAACTGTTTTTT. This gives the protein CASSRYAPGQGYEKLFF.

V usage is TRBV7-2 and J usage is TRBJ2-5; 7 bases are a match to TRBD1. This CDR3 has 15 residues. Germline V gene data show CDR1 as SGHTA and CDR2 as FQGNSA. Trimming took 1 base from V and 2 from J; bases not matched to a gene: 4. For the CDR3, the DNA is TGTGCCAGCAGCTTAGTGAGGGGGCATCAAGAGACCCAGTACTTC. Amino acids: CASSLVRGHQETQYF.

The chain uses TRBV6-1 and TRBJ2-7, with 9 bases matching TRBD1. V lost 0 bases and J lost 3; bases outside the gene matches: 3. There are 15 residues in the CDR3. Germline CDR1 is MNHNS and CDR2 is SASEGT. Here the CDR3 reads CASSEAVGQGYEQYF. CDR3 nucleotide sequence: TGTGCCAGCAGTGAAGCTGTGGGACAGGGCTACGAGCAGTACTTC.

V is TRBV18 and J is TRBJ1-2; weak D call: TRBD1 (6 bases). The CDR3 has 13 amino acids. Germline V CDR1 and CDR2: KGHSH, LQKENI. The V end was cut by 4 bases, the J end by 3 bases, with 9 bases between. The CDR3, as DNA: TGTGCCAGCTCACTTGGACAGTACTATGGCTACACCTTC. This codes for CASSLGQYYGYTF. The entire variable domain, with the rest obtained from reference TRBV18 and TRBJ1-2, is as follows: NAGVMQNPRHLVRRRGQEARLRCSPMKGHSHVYWYRQLPEEGLKFMVYLQKENIIDESGMPKERFSAEFPKEGPSILRIQQVVRGDSAAYFCASSLGQYYGYTFGSGTRLTVV.

The chain links TRBV5-1 to TRBJ2-3, with D possibly matching TRBD1 (6 bases). Germline V gene lookup returns CDR1 SGHRS and CDR2 YFSETQ. This CDR3 is 15 amino acids long. The ends were cut back, 4 bases at V and 1 base at J, with 13 bases in the middle. CDR3: CASSPRQDRTDTQYF. CDR3 bases: TGCGCCAGCAGCCCTCGACAGGACCGCACAGATACGCAGTATTTT. The full variable domain, with the rest looked up from reference TRBV5-1 and TRBJ2-3, is KAGVTQTPRYLIKTRGQQVTLSCSPISGHRSVSWYQQTPGQGLQFLFEYFSETQRNKGNFPGRFSGRQFSNSRSEMNVSTLELGDSALYLCASSPRQDRTDTQYFGPGTRLTVL.

The rearrangement joins TRBV28 to TRBJ1-2, with D possibly being TRBD1 (5 bases). With 6 bases removed from V and 6 bases from J, the gap between germline ends came to 20 bases. Germline V CDR1 and CDR2: MDHEN, SYDVKM. There are 15 residues in the CDR3. The CDR3 nucleotides are TGTGCCAGCAGCCTCGCCTCCAGGGTGGCAGATGGCTACACCTTC. This encodes CASSLASRVADGYTF.

This clone was counted once. The chain employs TRBV19 and TRBJ1-2; possible D gene TRBD1, 6 bases. Trimming stripped 0 bases from V and 6 bases from J, with 17 bases between. The CDR3 extends over 16 amino acids. CDR1 is LNHDA, CDR2 SQIVND, per germline (reference sequence). CDR3 DNA sequence: TGTGCCAGTAGTATAGAAAGAGGACAGAGAAAGGATGGCTACACCTTC. Amino acids: CASSIERGQRKDGYTF.

J is TRBJ2-1 and V is TRBV7-9; 11 bases align to TRBD2. CDR1 is SEHNR, CDR2 FQNEAQ, per germline (reference sequence). J gave up 7 bases and V 6 bases, and 11 bases lay outside the gene matches. This CDR3 contains 16 residues. For the CDR3, the DNA is TGTGCCAGCAGACTTCACCTAGCGGGAGGAGGGAATGAGCAGTTCTTC. This encodes CASRLHLAGGGNEQFF.

The rearrangement uses TRBV7-8 and TRBJ1-6; maybe TRBD1 (5 bases). V shed 1 base and J shed 7 bases, with 8 bases lying between them. From germline, CDR1 is SGHVS and CDR2 FQNEAQ. The CDR3 loop spans 14 amino acids. CDR3 nucleotides: TGTGCCAGCAGCTTAGAAGGGGTCAATTCACCCCTCCACTTT. The encoded protein is CASSLEGVNSPLHF.

The V gene is TRBV2, the J gene TRBJ1-1, with a tentative D call TRBD1 (6 bases). V lost 6 bases and J 1 base, leaving 9 bases between the germline ends. In germline, CDR1 is SNHLY, CDR2 FYNNEI. The CDR3 is made up of 13 amino acids. The CDR3 coding sequence is TGTGCCAGCAGCGTGACAGGGAACACTGAAGCTTTCTTT. Translated: CASSVTGNTEAFF.

The chain uses TRBV20-1 and TRBJ2-7; possible D gene TRBD1, 6 bases. There are 14 residues in the CDR3. Between the trimmed V and J ends, which lost 3 bases and 3 bases, there was a span of 15 bases. The V gene's germline CDR1 is DFQATT and CDR2 SNEGSKA (reference sequence). CDR3 DNA sequence: TGCAGTGCTAGTACAGGGCTAGAAGTCTACGAGCAGTACTTC. Protein product: CSASTGLEVYEQYF.

This clone was seen once. The rearrangement links TRBV24-1 to TRBJ2-5; TRBD2 matches 9 bases. Germline V gene lookup returns CDR1 KGHDR and CDR2 SFDVKD. The CDR3 totals 13 residues. V trimming: 7 bases; J trimming: 5 bases; junction bases outside the gene matches: 4. The CDR3 nucleotides read TGTGCCACCAGCATAGCGGGAGCGGAGACCCAGTACTTC. Translating it yields CATSIAGAETQYF.

The chain employs TRBV5-1 and TRBJ2-3; D may be TRBD1 (6 bases). The CDR3 covers 13 residues. Trimming pared 5 bases from V and 5 bases from J, leaving 12 bases between. CDR1 and CDR2 (germline): SGHRS, YFSETQ. The CDR3 sequence: CASSPQGEDTQYF. The CDR3 DNA reads TGCGCCAGCAGTCCACAGGGTGAAGATACGCAGTATTTT.

The V and J genes are TRBV6-6 and TRBJ2-2; TRBD1 aligns across 9 bases. The CDR3 length is 16 residues. Germline values: CDR1 MNHNY, CDR2 SVGAGI (reference sequence). V dropped 3 bases and J dropped 7; count of bases not matched to a gene: 9. In nucleotides, the CDR3 is TGTGCCAGCAGTTATTCACGACAGGGGGATCACGGGGAGCTGTTTTTT. Its protein product is CASSYSRQGDHGELFF.

J is TRBJ2-7 and V is TRBV19; perhaps TRBD1 as D (8 bases). Germline assignment: CDR1 LNHDA and CDR2 SQIVND (reference sequence). The CDR3 has 15 residues. V was trimmed by 6 bases and J by 1 base, leaving 16 bases between them. CDR3 loop: CASSLYRGGSYEQYF. CDR3 nucleotides: TGTGCCAGTAGCCTTTACAGGGGGGGGTCCTACGAGCAGTACTTC.

The chain uses TRBV6-6 and TRBJ2-3; D possibly corresponds to TRBD1 (6 bases). V was pared by 6 bases and J by 0 bases, with 10 bases between. Looked up from germline, CDR1 is MNHNY and CDR2 is SVGAGI (reference sequence). There are 14 residues in the CDR3. CDR3 coding DNA: TGTGCCAGCAGACCCGGGACAAGCACAGATACGCAGTATTTT. Translated, it gives CASRPGTSTDTQYF.

This clone was seen only a few times. The rearrangement links TRBV7-8 to TRBJ1-2; 7 bases align to TRBD1. Germline trimming cut 5 bases from V and 4 bases from J; bases unmatched to any gene: 7. CDR1 and CDR2 from the germline V gene are SGHVS and FQNEAQ. The CDR3 is made up of 14 amino acids. The CDR3 spells CASSPRGQSYGYTF. In DNA, the CDR3 is TGTGCCAGCAGCCCGCGGGGACAGAGCTATGGCTACACCTTC.

This rearrangement joins TRBV6-5 to TRBJ2-5, with 10 bases that match TRBD1. This CDR3 region has 14 residues. Germline CDR1 and CDR2: MNHEY and SVGAGI. V shed 8 bases, J shed 1 base, and the junction held 4 bases outside the gene matches. CDR3 loop: CASGRTGGQETQYF. CDR3 sequence (DNA): TGTGCCAGCGGCAGGACAGGGGGCCAAGAGACCCAGTACTTC.

This clone is a singleton in its sample. The chain uses TRBV27 and TRBJ2-7, with D possibly TRBD2 on 5 matching bases. With 2 bases removed from V and 1 base from J, the gap between germline ends came to 9 bases. Germline assignment: CDR1 MNHEY and CDR2 SMNVEV (reference sequence). CDR3 length: 14 amino acids. The CDR3 protein is CASSLVRGSYEQYF. CDR3 DNA: TGTGCCAGCAGTTTAGTCCGAGGGTCCTACGAGCAGTACTTC.

The chain joins TRBV20-1 to TRBJ1-5; maybe TRBD1 (6 bases). This CDR3 is 14 amino acids long. V dropped 3 bases and J dropped 5 bases, with 14 bases sitting between them. Looked up from germline, CDR1 is DFQATT and CDR2 is SNEGSKA (reference sequence). As DNA, the CDR3 is TGCAGTGCTAGTTTGTCGGGGGGCGATCAGCCCCAGCATTTT. Protein product: CSASLSGGDQPQHF.

This clone was detected once. V is TRBV15 and J is TRBJ2-3, with D tentatively TRBD2 (5 bases). V lost 0 bases, J lost 4 bases, and 11 bases lay in between. The CDR3 covers 15 residues. Germline-derived CDR1 and CDR2 are LNHNV and YYDKDF (reference sequence). This chain's CDR3 is CATSRDRDSSDTQYF. The CDR3 DNA follows: TGTGCCACCAGCAGAGATCGGGATAGCTCAGATACGCAGTATTTT.

This clone showed up just a few times. The CDR3 nucleotides are TGTGCCAGCAGCCGGACTAGAGACATTGAGCAGTTCTTC. Protein sequence: CASSRTRDIEQFF. The chain has TRBV7-8 and TRBJ2-1; 7 bases line up with TRBD2. Germline lookup yields CDR1 SGHVS and CDR2 FQNEAQ. This CDR3 comprises 13 residues. V trimming: 5 bases; J trimming: 9 bases; junction bases outside the gene matches: 7.

The rearrangement joins TRBV5-4 to TRBJ2-1, with D unresolved. The length of the CDR3 is 14 residues. The germline gives CDR1 SGHNT, CDR2 YYREEE (reference sequence). The V end was cut by 1 base, the J end by 5 bases, with 10 bases between. CDR3 bases: TGTGCCAGCAGCTTGCCCGCGGTCCACAATGAGCAGTTCTTC. Translation: CASSLPAVHNEQFF.

The chain links TRBV28 to TRBJ1-1, with TRBD1 matching 7 bases. The CDR3 is made up of 15 amino acids. The germline V gene encodes CDR1 MDHEN and CDR2 SYDVKM. Germline trimming cut 3 bases from V and 1 base from J; bases unmatched to any gene: 5. The DNA of the CDR3 is TGTGCCAGCAGTTTCCGACAGGGTGGGAACACTGAAGCTTTCTTT. Its protein is CASSFRQGGNTEAFF.

The V call is TRBV5-5, the J call TRBJ2-1; D is unresolved. The germline V and J ends were trimmed by 5 bases and 2 bases, with 14 bases remaining between them. CDR3 length: 15 residues. Per the germline V gene, CDR1 is SGHKS and CDR2 is YYEKEE (reference sequence). This CDR3 is CASRLSPYTYNEQFF. As DNA, the CDR3 is TGTGCCAGCAGACTCTCTCCCTATACCTACAATGAGCAGTTCTTC.

This clone was found once. V and J are TRBV28 and TRBJ1-5; D gene unclear. V was shortened by 5 bases and J by 3 bases, with 17 bases between the two germline ends. CDR1 is MDHEN and CDR2 is SYDVKM in the germline V gene. There are 16 residues in the CDR3. CDR3 sequence: CASSGPQRAINQPQHF. The CDR3 DNA sequence: TGTGCCAGCAGTGGACCGCAGAGGGCTATCAATCAGCCCCAGCATTTT. The variable domain in full, completed from reference TRBV28 and TRBJ1-5, reads DVKVTQSSRYLVKRTGEKVFLECVQDMDHENMFWYRQDPGLGLRLIYFSYDVKMKEKGDIPEGYSVSREKKERFSLILESASTNQTSMYLCASSGPQRAINQPQHFGDGTRLSIL.

In DNA form, the CDR3 reads TGCGCCAGCAGCCGCCGACTAGCGGGGCCGTACAATGAGCAGTTCTTC. Its protein product is CASSRRLAGPYNEQFF. This chain uses TRBV4-3 with TRBJ2-1, with 11 bases that match TRBD2. The junction had 6 bases not matched to a gene; V was cut back by 4 bases and J by 4 bases. In germline, CDR1 is LGHNA, CDR2 YSLEER. This CDR3 is built from 16 residues.

The V gene is TRBV27, the J gene TRBJ1-1, with D perhaps matching TRBD1 (5 bases). Trimming cost V 7 bases and J 2 bases, with 14 bases left between them. Per germline, CDR1 MNHEY and CDR2 SMNVEV (reference sequence). The CDR3 consists of 14 residues. CDR3 nucleotides: TGTGCCAGCATCCAATGGGGGGATAACACTGAAGCTTTCTTT. Translation gives CASIQWGDNTEAFF.